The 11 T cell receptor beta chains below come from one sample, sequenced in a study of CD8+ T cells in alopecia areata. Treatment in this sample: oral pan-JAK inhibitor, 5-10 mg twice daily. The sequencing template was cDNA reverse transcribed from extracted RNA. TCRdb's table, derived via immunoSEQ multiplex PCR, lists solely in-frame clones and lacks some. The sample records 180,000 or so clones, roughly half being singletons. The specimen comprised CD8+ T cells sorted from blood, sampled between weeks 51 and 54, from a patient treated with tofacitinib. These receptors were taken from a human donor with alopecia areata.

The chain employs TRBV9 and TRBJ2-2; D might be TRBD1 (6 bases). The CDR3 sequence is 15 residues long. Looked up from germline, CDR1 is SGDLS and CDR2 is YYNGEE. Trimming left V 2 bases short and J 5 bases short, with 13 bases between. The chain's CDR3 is CASSVEGEGTGELFF. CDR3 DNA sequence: TGTGCCAGCAGCGTCGAGGGGGAAGGAACCGGGGAGCTGTTTTTT.

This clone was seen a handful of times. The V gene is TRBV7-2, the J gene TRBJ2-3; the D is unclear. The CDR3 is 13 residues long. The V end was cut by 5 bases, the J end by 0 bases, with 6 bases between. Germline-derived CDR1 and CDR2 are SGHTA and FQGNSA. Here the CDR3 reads CASSGVSTDTQYF. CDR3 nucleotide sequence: TGTGCCAGCAGCGGTGTCAGCACAGATACGCAGTATTTT.

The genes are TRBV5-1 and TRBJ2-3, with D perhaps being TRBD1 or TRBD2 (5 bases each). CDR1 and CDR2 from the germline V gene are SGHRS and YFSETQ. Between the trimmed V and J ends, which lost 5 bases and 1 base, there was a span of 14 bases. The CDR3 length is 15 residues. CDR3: CASSTEGLGTDTQYF. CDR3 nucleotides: TGCGCCAGCAGTACTGAGGGGTTGGGCACAGATACGCAGTATTTT.

The CDR3 is CASSTGTSGGDEQFF. The CDR3 region has the DNA TGTGCCAGCAGTACCGGGACTAGCGGGGGCGATGAGCAGTTCTTC. The rearrangement uses TRBV6-5 and TRBJ2-1; TRBD2 matches at 14 bases. Trimming cost V 5 bases and J 8 bases; bases outside gene matches: 5. Germline V CDR1 and CDR2: MNHEY, SVGAGI. The CDR3 contains 15 residues.

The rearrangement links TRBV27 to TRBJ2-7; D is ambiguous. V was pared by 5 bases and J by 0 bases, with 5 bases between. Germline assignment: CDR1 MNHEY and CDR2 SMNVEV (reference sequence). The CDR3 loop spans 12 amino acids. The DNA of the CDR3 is TGTGCCAGCAGTACAAACTCCTACGAGCAGTACTTC. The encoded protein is CASSTNSYEQYF.

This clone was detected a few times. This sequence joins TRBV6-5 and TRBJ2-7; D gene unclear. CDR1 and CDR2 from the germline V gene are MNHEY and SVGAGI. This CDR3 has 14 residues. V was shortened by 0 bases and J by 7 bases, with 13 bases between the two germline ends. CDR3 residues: CASSYSPGEREQYF. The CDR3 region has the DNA TGTGCCAGCAGTTACTCGCCGGGTGAACGAGAGCAGTACTTC.

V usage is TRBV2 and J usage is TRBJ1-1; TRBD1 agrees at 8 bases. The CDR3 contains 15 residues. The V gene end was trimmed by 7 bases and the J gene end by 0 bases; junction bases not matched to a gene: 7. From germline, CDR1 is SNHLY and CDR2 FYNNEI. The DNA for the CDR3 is TGTGCCAGCACGGGGACAGGCCCGTTGAACACTGAAGCTTTCTTT. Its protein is CASTGTGPLNTEAFF.

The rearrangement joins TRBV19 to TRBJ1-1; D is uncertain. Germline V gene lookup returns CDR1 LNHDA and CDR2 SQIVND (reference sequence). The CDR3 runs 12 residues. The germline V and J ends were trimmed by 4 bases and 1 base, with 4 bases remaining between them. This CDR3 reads CASSSWNTEAFF. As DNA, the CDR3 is TGTGCCAGTAGTAGCTGGAACACTGAAGCTTTCTTT.

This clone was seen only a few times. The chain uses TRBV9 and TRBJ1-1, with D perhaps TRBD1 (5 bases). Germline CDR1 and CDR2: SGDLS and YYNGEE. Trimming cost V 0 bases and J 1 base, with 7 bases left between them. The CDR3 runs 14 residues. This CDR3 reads CASSVGRGNTEAFF. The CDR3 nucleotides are TGTGCCAGCAGCGTAGGAAGGGGGAACACTGAAGCTTTCTTT. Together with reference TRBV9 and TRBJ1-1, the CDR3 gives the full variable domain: DSGVTQTPKHLITATGQRVTLRCSPRSGDLSVYWYQQSLDQGLQFLIQYYNGEERAKGNILERFSAQQFPDLHSELNLSSLELGDSALYFCASSVGRGNTEAFFGQGTRLTVV.

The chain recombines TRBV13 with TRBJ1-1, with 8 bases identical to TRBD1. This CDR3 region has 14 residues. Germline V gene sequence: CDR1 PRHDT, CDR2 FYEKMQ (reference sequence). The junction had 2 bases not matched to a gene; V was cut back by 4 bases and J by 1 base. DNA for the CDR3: TGTGCCAGCAGCTCGGGACAGGCGAACACTGAAGCTTTCTTT. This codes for CASSSGQANTEAFF.

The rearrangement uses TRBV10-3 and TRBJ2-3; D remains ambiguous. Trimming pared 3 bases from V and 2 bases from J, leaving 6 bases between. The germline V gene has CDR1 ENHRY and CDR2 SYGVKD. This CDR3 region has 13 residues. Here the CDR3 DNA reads TGTGCCATCAGTGATACCTACACAGATACGCAGTATTTT. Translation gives CAISDTYTDTQYF.